A selection of T cell receptor beta chains follows, all from one sample in a study of cytomegalovirus exposure and HLA in healthy donors. Using immunoSEQ multiplex PCR, the repertoire was profiled, and TCRdb retains in-frame clones only, with some absent. The data hold 270,000 or so clones, with about nine tenths observed a single time. Sample: PBMCs. These receptors originate from a man in his forties or fifties in good health and CMV-seropositive. Both conserved end residues are trimmed from each CDR3.

v_call	j_call	cdr3_aa
TRBV4-1	TRBJ2-2	ASSQVMGQATGELF
TRBV7-2	TRBJ2-7	ASSPNRGVPYEQY
TRBV7-9	TRBJ1-1	ASSLNRRTEAF
TRBV7-9	TRBJ1-2	ASSPTGLYGYT
TRBV6-4	TRBJ2-1	ASSDSSGEGNEQF
TRBV27	TRBJ1-5	ASSFGLNQPQH
TRBV7-9	TRBJ2-7	ASSQAGTPGYEQY
TRBV6-5	TRBJ1-2	ASSKQGASGYT
TRBV15	TRBJ2-1	ATSALGLGTEQF
TRBV13	TRBJ2-3	ASSPLLAADTQY
TRBV28	TRBJ1-2	ASESTGKGYT
TRBV6-5	-	ASSYSNLGSYEQY
TRBV12-1	TRBJ1-1	ASSSGDRMNTEAF
TRBV19	TRBJ1-1	ASQGRGQGAIEAF
TRBV28	TRBJ2-3	ASSLGLAVDTQY
TRBV6-1	TRBJ1-2	ASSTGTREVGYT
TRBV28	TRBJ2-7	ASWGLAGVHEQY
TRBV2	TRBJ1-5	ASSRQGSQPQH
TRBV4-2	TRBJ2-3	ASSQDKAERNTDTQY
TRBV11-2	TRBJ1-5	ASSRGTDTNQPQH
TRBV15	TRBJ2-3	ATSSSRLEADTQY
TRBV27	TRBJ2-1	ASSFDGTEYNEQF
TRBV7-2	TRBJ2-3	ASSFPTGLDTQY
TRBV11-2	TRBJ2-2	ASSPVAGVNTGELF
TRBV7-2	TRBJ2-1	ASSSPLATQF
TRBV7-6	TRBJ1-5	ASSSFPSTGGQPQH
TRBV15	TRBJ2-2	ATSRAGGHGELF
TRBV27	TRBJ2-5	ASSPPTSDRREETQY
TRBV7-9	TRBJ1-2	SSSLGTVNYGYT
TRBV7-9	TRBJ2-1	ASSLASGLAGRGNEQF
TRBV5-1	TRBJ2-5	ASSSGGQSETQY
TRBV6-5	TRBJ2-7	ASRGSSGLADEQY
TRBV6-6	TRBJ1-6	ASSPPRAGPLH
TRBV4-1	TRBJ2-1	ASSQDSAGGLNEQF
TRBV30	TRBJ2-7	AWSVDSSYEQY
TRBV23-1	TRBJ2-5	ASSHKGGRETQY
TRBV6-5	TRBJ2-3	ASRGRLLPDTQY
TRBV4-3	TRBJ2-1	ASSLRLAGGPSYNEQF
TRBV5-1	TRBJ2-1	ASSFLAGVRGEQF
TRBV19	TRBJ2-7	ASSLGTGSSYEQY
TRBV19	TRBJ2-1	ASSLGTGDYNEQF
TRBV6-5	TRBJ1-4	ASSYSHRSNEKLF
TRBV4-2	TRBJ2-5	ASSQGSGSQETQY
TRBV5-1	TRBJ2-5	ASSTGQGPETQY
TRBV28	TRBJ1-2	ASNKGGPSIGYT